What follows are 30 T cell receptor beta chains derived from one specimen sequenced in a study of blood T cell repertoires in COVID-19. TCRdb's table, derived via immunoSEQ multiplex PCR, lists solely in-frame clones and lacks some. The sample holds about 200,000 clones, 65% to 90% seen once. The sequenced sample consisted of PBMCs or T cells enriched from blood (not recorded which). Source of these receptors: a woman aged 30 to 39 who had been exposed to COVID-19.

The chain joins TRBV2 to TRBJ1-1; D call uncertain. This CDR3 has 13 residues. Trimming shortened V by 2 bases and J by 7 bases, and 11 bases separated the two germline ends. Germline V lookup: CDR1 SNHLY, CDR2 FYNNEI. The CDR3 DNA reads TGTGCCAGCAGTGAATCTGGCCCGTTTGAAGCTTTCTTT. It yields the protein CASSESGPFEAFF. Variable domain in full (rest from reference TRBV2 and TRBJ1-1): EPEVTQTPSHQVTQMGQEVILRCVPISNHLYFYWYRQILGQKVEFLVSFYNNEISEKSEIFDDQFSVERPDGSNFTLKIRSTKLEDSAMYFCASSESGPFEAFFGQGTRLTVV.

The J gene is TRBJ2-1, the V gene TRBV19; 8 bases match TRBD1. In germline, CDR1 is LNHDA, CDR2 SQIVND (reference sequence). J gave up 6 bases and V 10 bases, and 8 bases lay outside the gene matches. The CDR3 has 13 residues. CDR3 DNA: TGTGCCACCCGGCGGCAGGGGGCCAATGAGCAGTTCTTC. It codes for CATRRQGANEQFF.

The rearrangement joins TRBV18 to TRBJ1-5; D is uncertain. V gave up 2 bases and J gave up 6 bases, with 8 bases separating them. The CDR3 is 13 residues long. In germline, CDR1 is KGHSH, CDR2 LQKENI. This chain's CDR3 is CASSPGSPQPQHF. The CDR3 coding sequence is TGTGCCAGCTCACCAGGGAGCCCTCAGCCCCAGCATTTT.

This clone was found a few times. This chain uses TRBV27 with TRBJ2-7; the D gene is possibly TRBD2 (5 bases). The CDR3 is 13 amino acids. The V gene lost 8 bases and the J gene lost 6 bases, with 17 bases spanning the gap. Germline V CDR1 and CDR2: MNHEY, SMNVEV (reference sequence). The CDR3: CASRNPERSEQYF. As DNA, the CDR3 is TGTGCCAGCCGGAACCCGGAGCGGAGCGAGCAGTACTTC.

This chain connects TRBV9 to TRBJ1-2; D is uncertain. Per the germline V gene, CDR1 is SGDLS and CDR2 is YYNGEE. The length of the CDR3 is 13 residues. V was trimmed by 1 base and J by 2 bases, leaving 6 bases between them. The CDR3 loop is CASSVTENYGYTF. In nucleotides, the CDR3 is TGTGCCAGCAGCGTAACTGAGAACTATGGCTACACCTTC.

The CDR3 DNA reads as TGTGCCAGTAGTATAGACGGAGGGATTGGCGAGACCCAGTACTTC. Amino acid sequence: CASSIDGGIGETQYF. The chain joins TRBV19 to TRBJ2-5, with a possible D match to TRBD2 (6 bases). This CDR3 has 15 residues. The germline gives CDR1 LNHDA, CDR2 SQIVND (reference sequence). V gave up 0 bases and J gave up 5 bases, with 13 bases separating them.

The J gene is TRBJ1-1, the V gene TRBV9; possible D gene TRBD1, 5 bases. The CDR3 has 15 amino acids. Trimming removed 4 bases from V and 4 bases from J, with 17 bases in between. Germline-derived CDR1 and CDR2 are SGDLS and YYNGEE. The DNA of the CDR3 is TGTGCCAGCAGCCCTCTAGGCCAGGGTTCCACTGAAGCTTTCTTT. Translating it yields CASSPLGQGSTEAFF.

V gene TRBV5-1 combines with J gene TRBJ1-1; D perhaps matches TRBD1 (5 bases). The germline V and J ends were trimmed by 2 bases and 4 bases, with 12 bases remaining between them. The V gene's germline CDR1 is SGHRS and CDR2 YFSETQ. This CDR3 contains 14 residues. The CDR3 reads CASSLNGQGTEAFF. The CDR3 region has the DNA TGCGCCAGCAGCTTAAATGGGCAGGGCACTGAAGCTTTCTTT.

This clone was seen a handful of times. The chain carries TRBV6-5 and TRBJ1-2, with 10 bases lining up with TRBD1. This CDR3 spans 16 amino acids. Germline-derived CDR1 and CDR2 are MNHEY and SVGAGI. V was pared by 2 bases and J by 3 bases, with 6 bases of the junction left unmatched. Written as DNA, the CDR3 is TGTGCCAGCAGTTACGTCCCCGGGACAGGGGACTATGGCTACACCTTC. It is translated as CASSYVPGTGDYGYTF.

This clone has a single count. J is TRBJ1-2 and V is TRBV29-1; D possibly corresponds to TRBD1 (6 bases). From germline, CDR1 is SQVTM and CDR2 ANQGSEA. V lost 7 bases to trimming and J lost 8 bases, with 23 bases between them. The CDR3 extends over 14 amino acids. In DNA, the CDR3 is TGCAGCGCCGCCCGGGGACACCCCGACTCGGGCTACACCTTC. As protein: CSAARGHPDSGYTF.

The gene calls are TRBV18 and TRBJ2-7; TRBD1 matches 9 bases. Germline V gene data show CDR1 as KGHSH and CDR2 as LQKENI. The V gene end was trimmed by 0 bases and the J gene end by 4 bases; junction bases not matched to a gene: 1. This CDR3 is 14 amino acids long. CDR3 residues: CASSPPGTGYEQYF. The CDR3, as DNA: TGTGCCAGCTCACCACCTGGGACAGGGTACGAGCAGTACTTC.

The genes are TRBV12-5 and TRBJ1-5; D is unclear. The germline CDR1 and CDR2 sequences are LGHNT and FRNRAP. CDR3 length: 17 residues. With 0 bases removed from V and 6 bases from J, the gap between germline ends came to 18 bases. The CDR3 reads CASGLVRWGWEGQPQHF. The CDR3 region has the DNA TGTGCTAGTGGTTTGGTACGCTGGGGATGGGAGGGTCAGCCCCAGCATTTT.

The chain combines TRBV12-5 with TRBJ1-2; TRBD1 agrees at 7 bases. The V segment lost 3 bases and the J segment 8 bases; nucleotides outside the gene matches: 6. Germline CDR1 LGHNT, CDR2 FRNRAP. CDR3 length: 13 amino acids. The CDR3 is CASGFITGEGYTF. Written as DNA, the CDR3 is TGTGCTAGTGGTTTTATCACAGGGGAGGGCTACACCTTC.

The CDR3 DNA reads as TGTGCCAGCCAACAGGGGGCGGGGGTCACCGGGGAGCTGTTTTTT. Translating gives CASQQGAGVTGELFF. The chain links TRBV28 to TRBJ2-2, with 9 bases matching TRBD1. The CDR3 loop spans 15 amino acids. Unmatched junction bases numbered 8, after V lost 8 bases and J lost 4 bases. CDR1 and CDR2 from the germline V gene are MDHEN and SYDVKM. Full variable domain (missing parts from reference TRBV28 and TRBJ2-2): DVKVTQSSRYLVKRTGEKVFLECVQDMDHENMFWYRQDPGLGLRLIYFSYDVKMKEKGDIPEGYSVSREKKERFSLILESASTNQTSMYLCASQQGAGVTGELFFGEGSRLTVL.

This clone came up once. The chain uses TRBV9 and TRBJ2-4, with 12 bases aligning to TRBD2. This CDR3 has 18 residues. Germline lookup yields CDR1 SGDLS and CDR2 YYNGEE. Germline trimming cut 3 bases from V and 3 bases from J; bases unmatched to any gene: 10. CDR3 bases: TGTGCCAGCAGCGCCTTCGACACTAGCGGGGGGCGCAAAAACATTCAGTACTTC. Translation gives CASSAFDTSGGRKNIQYF. Looking up the rest from reference TRBV9 and TRBJ2-4 gives the full variable domain: DSGVTQTPKHLITATGQRVTLRCSPRSGDLSVYWYQQSLDQGLQFLIQYYNGEERAKGNILERFSAQQFPDLHSELNLSSLELGDSALYFCASSAFDTSGGRKNIQYFGAGTRLSVL.

J is TRBJ1-4 and V is TRBV6-1; tentatively, D is TRBD1 (5 bases). Per germline, CDR1 MNHNS and CDR2 SASEGT. This CDR3 is 16 amino acids long. V was shortened by 1 base and J by 8 bases, with 17 bases between the two germline ends. DNA for the CDR3: TGTGCCAGCAGTGAAGATCCATTGGGGCTGGGGGAAAAACTGTTTTTT. Protein sequence: CASSEDPLGLGEKLFF.

J is TRBJ2-5 and V is TRBV5-1; 8 bases line up with TRBD1. CDR3 length equals 15 residues. J lost 2 bases, V lost 0 bases, and 3 bases had no gene match. Germline CDR1 and CDR2: SGHRS and YFSETQ. CDR3 sequence reads: CASSLGQGTQETQYF. CDR3 sequence (DNA): TGCGCCAGCAGCTTGGGACAGGGGACGCAAGAGACCCAGTACTTC.

This clone was counted a single time. The rearrangement joins TRBV24-1 to TRBJ2-7, with D possibly matching TRBD1 (6 bases). V was cut by 7 bases and J by 0 bases, with 9 bases left in between. This CDR3 has 13 residues. Germline CDR1 is KGHDR and CDR2 is SFDVKD. CDR3 sequence (DNA): TGTGCCACCAGATCAGGGGACTCCTACGAGCAGTACTTC. It specifies CATRSGDSYEQYF.

The rearrangement uses TRBV29-1 and TRBJ1-2; the D gene is possibly TRBD1 (5 bases). V was trimmed by 2 bases and J by 4 bases, leaving 11 bases between them. Germline V gene sequence: CDR1 SQVTM, CDR2 ANQGSEA. CDR3 length equals 13 residues. CDR3 residues: CSVEKPGPYGYTF. Here the CDR3 DNA reads TGCAGCGTTGAAAAACCAGGGCCCTATGGCTACACCTTC.

The V and J genes are TRBV7-3 and TRBJ1-1; no reliable D call. The CDR3 contains 13 residues. From germline, CDR1 is SGHTA and CDR2 FQGTGA. Trimming left V 5 bases short and J 6 bases short, with 13 bases between. The CDR3 coding sequence is TGTGCCAGCAGCCCCACGAGGAATTCTGAAGCTTTCTTT. This sequence encodes CASSPTRNSEAFF.

In its sample, this clone was seen a few times. V gene TRBV18 combines with J gene TRBJ1-2; TRBD1 is a possible D gene (6 bases). Germline CDR1 is KGHSH and CDR2 is LQKENI. Trimming cost V 0 bases and J 6 bases, with 11 bases left between them. The CDR3 is made up of 14 amino acids. This CDR3 is CASSPPTGIDGYTF. As DNA, the CDR3 is TGTGCCAGCTCACCACCTACAGGGATAGATGGCTACACCTTC. Based on the CDR3 plus reference TRBV18 and TRBJ1-2, the full variable domain is NAGVMQNPRHLVRRRGQEARLRCSPMKGHSHVYWYRQLPEEGLKFMVYLQKENIIDESGMPKERFSAEFPKEGPSILRIQQVVRGDSAAYFCASSPPTGIDGYTFGSGTRLTVV.

This clone was counted a single time. The chain employs TRBV2 and TRBJ2-7; D might be TRBD2 (7 bases). This CDR3 contains 14 residues. Germline CDR1 and CDR2: SNHLY and FYNNEI. Trimming removed 9 bases at V and 4 bases at J, with 19 bases between. This chain's CDR3 is CARSGTPEGYEQYF. DNA for the CDR3: TGTGCCAGAAGCGGGACACCCGAAGGGTACGAGCAGTACTTC.

This rearrangement joins TRBV10-3 to TRBJ1-1, with D maybe TRBD1 (5 bases). There are 13 residues in the CDR3. From germline, CDR1 is ENHRY and CDR2 SYGVKD. Trimming shortened V by 3 bases and J by 7 bases, and 12 bases separated the two germline ends. CDR3 region: CAISERGGNEAFF. The CDR3 bases are TGTGCCATCAGTGAAAGGGGTGGGAATGAAGCTTTCTTT.

The chain is built from TRBV11-3 and TRBJ2-1, with 7 bases that match TRBD1. This CDR3 contains 14 residues. Germline-derived CDR1 and CDR2 are SGHNT and YENEEA. Losses at the gene ends were 2 bases for V and 9 bases for J; bases not matched to a gene: 7. CDR3 in amino acids: CASSLQGDGSEQFF. The CDR3, as DNA: TGTGCCAGCAGCTTACAGGGGGATGGGAGTGAGCAGTTCTTC.

Points on this clone: This CDR3 is also generated by other DNA sequences in the sample. J is TRBJ2-3 and V is TRBV7-9; tentative D call: TRBD1 (5 bases). The CDR3 extends over 13 amino acids. V lost 5 bases and J lost 4, with 10 bases in between. Per the germline V gene, CDR1 is SEHNR and CDR2 is FQNEAQ (reference sequence). The CDR3 bases are TGTGCCAGCAGCCCTAGGGGCCCAGATACGCAGTATTTT. This translates into CASSPRGPDTQYF.

This clone was seen once. V is TRBV6-5 and J is TRBJ1-6, with 7 bases fitting TRBD1. The CDR3 is 15 residues long. In germline, CDR1 is MNHEY, CDR2 SVGAGI. V lost 6 bases and J lost 4; bases outside the gene matches: 6. CDR3 nucleotide sequence: TGTGCCAGCAGATTGCCGGGACAGTATAATTCACCCCTCCACTTT. Encoded protein: CASRLPGQYNSPLHF.

The chain links TRBV2 to TRBJ2-6; 7 bases map to TRBD2. The CDR3 totals 16 residues. After removal of 6 bases from V and 4 bases from J, the junction contained 9 bases not matched to a gene. Germline V lookup: CDR1 SNHLY, CDR2 FYNNEI. CDR3 residues: CASRAGLAVGANVLTF. Here the CDR3 DNA reads TGTGCCAGCAGAGCGGGGCTAGCGGTAGGGGCCAACGTCCTGACTTTC.

J is TRBJ1-1 and V is TRBV29-1; D unclear. This CDR3 spans 13 amino acids. Per the germline V gene, CDR1 is SQVTM and CDR2 is ANQGSEA. V dropped 2 bases and J dropped 4 bases, with 11 bases sitting between them. As DNA, the CDR3 is TGCAGCGTTGAAATCGAATCGGTCACTGAAGCTTTCTTT. This codes for CSVEIESVTEAFF.

This clone appeared a few times. The genes are TRBV9 and TRBJ2-3; possibly TRBD1 for D (7 bases). This CDR3 is 17 amino acids long. Deletions cut 0 bases from V and 0 bases from J, with 14 bases between. Germline values: CDR1 SGDLS, CDR2 YYNGEE. CDR3 sequence reads: CASSVDQQGTSTDTQYF. CDR3 DNA sequence: TGTGCCAGCAGCGTAGACCAACAGGGGACTAGCACAGATACGCAGTATTTT.

The chain joins TRBV7-9 to TRBJ2-7, with TRBD1 matching over 9 bases. The CDR3 runs 18 residues. Germline CDR1 and CDR2: SEHNR and FQNEAQ (reference sequence). Trimming at V came to 5 bases and at J to 2 bases, leaving 16 bases not matched to a gene. This CDR3 reads CASSGTGTGSLFAYEQYF. The CDR3 region has the DNA TGTGCCAGCAGCGGGACCGGGACAGGGTCCCTCTTTGCCTACGAGCAGTACTTC.